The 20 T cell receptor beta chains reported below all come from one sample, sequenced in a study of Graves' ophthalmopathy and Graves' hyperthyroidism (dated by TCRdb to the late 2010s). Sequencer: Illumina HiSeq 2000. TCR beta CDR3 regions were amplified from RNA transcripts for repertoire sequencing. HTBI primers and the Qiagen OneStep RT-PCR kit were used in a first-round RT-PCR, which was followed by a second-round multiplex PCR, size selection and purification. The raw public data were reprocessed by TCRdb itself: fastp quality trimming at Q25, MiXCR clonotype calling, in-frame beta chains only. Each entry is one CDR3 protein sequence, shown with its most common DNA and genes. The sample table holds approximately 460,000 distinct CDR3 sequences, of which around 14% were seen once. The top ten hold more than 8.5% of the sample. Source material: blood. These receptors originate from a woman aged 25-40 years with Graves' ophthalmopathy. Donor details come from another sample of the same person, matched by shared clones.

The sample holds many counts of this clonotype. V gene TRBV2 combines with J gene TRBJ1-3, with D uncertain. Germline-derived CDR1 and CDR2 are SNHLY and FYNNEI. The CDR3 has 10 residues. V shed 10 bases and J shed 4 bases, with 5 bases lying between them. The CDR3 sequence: CATSGNTIYF. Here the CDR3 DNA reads TGTGCCACTTCCGGAAACACCATATATTTT.

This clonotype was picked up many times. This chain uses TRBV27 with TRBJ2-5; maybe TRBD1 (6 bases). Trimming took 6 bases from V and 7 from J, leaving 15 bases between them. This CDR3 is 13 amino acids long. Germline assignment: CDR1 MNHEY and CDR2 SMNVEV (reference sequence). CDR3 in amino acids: CASSTGSQGTQYF. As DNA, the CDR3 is TGTGCCAGCAGCACAGGGAGCCAGGGGACCCAGTACTTC.

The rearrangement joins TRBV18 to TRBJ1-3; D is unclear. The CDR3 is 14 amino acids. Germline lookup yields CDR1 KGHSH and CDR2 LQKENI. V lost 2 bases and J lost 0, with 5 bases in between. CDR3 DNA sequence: TGTGCCAGCTCACCAAAGGGCTCTGGAAACACCATATATTTT. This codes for CASSPKGSGNTIYF.

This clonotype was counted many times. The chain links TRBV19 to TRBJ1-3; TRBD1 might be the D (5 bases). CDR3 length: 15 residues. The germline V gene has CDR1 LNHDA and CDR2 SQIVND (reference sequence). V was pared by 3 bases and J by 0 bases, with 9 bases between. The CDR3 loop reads CASSIRQSSGNTIYF. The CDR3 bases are TGTGCCAGTAGTATTCGACAGAGCTCTGGAAACACCATATATTTT.

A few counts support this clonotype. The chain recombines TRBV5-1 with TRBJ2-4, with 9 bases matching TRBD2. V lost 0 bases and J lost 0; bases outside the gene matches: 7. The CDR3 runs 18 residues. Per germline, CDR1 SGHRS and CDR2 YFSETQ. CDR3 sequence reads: CASSLVSGGAVAKNIQYF. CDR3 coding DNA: TGCGCCAGCAGCTTGGTTAGCGGGGGAGCTGTAGCCAAAAACATTCAGTACTTC.

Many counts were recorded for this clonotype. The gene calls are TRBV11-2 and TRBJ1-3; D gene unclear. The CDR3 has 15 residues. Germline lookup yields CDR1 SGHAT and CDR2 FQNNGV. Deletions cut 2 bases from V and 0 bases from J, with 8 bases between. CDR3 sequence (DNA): TGTGCCAGCAGCTTAACCTTTCTCTCTGGAAACACCATATATTTT. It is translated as CASSLTFLSGNTIYF.

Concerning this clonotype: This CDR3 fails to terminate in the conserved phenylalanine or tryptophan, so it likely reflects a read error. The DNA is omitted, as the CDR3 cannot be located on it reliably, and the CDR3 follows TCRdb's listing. CDR3 sequence: CASSQVGGGPLSNTFY. The chain combines TRBV3-1 with TRBJ1-1; the listed D gene, TRBD1, was not tested against the DNA. Germline V gene lookup returns CDR1 LGHDT and CDR2 YNNKEL (reference sequence). The CDR3 comprises 16 residues, both ends counted.

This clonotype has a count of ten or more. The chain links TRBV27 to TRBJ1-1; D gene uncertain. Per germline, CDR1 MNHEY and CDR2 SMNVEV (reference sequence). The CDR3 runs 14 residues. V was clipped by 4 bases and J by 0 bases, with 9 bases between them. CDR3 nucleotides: TGTGCCAGCAGTTCGTGGGTTCTGAACACTGAAGCTTTCTTT. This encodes CASSSWVLNTEAFF.

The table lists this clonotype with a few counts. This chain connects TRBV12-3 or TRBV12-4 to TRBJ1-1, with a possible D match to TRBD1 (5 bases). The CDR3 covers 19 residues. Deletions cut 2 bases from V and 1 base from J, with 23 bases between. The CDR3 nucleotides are TGTGCCAGCAGTTTAACCAGACCTGGGGGGGGAAGGGGGAACACTGAAGCTTTCTTT. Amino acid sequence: CASSLTRPGGGRGNTEAFF.

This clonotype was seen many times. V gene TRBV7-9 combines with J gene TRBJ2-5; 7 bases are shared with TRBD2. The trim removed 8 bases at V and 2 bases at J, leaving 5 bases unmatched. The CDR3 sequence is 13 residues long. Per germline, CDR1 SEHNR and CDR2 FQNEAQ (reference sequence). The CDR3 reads CASGGRSQETQYF. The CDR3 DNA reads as TGTGCCAGCGGCGGGAGATCTCAAGAGACCCAGTACTTC.

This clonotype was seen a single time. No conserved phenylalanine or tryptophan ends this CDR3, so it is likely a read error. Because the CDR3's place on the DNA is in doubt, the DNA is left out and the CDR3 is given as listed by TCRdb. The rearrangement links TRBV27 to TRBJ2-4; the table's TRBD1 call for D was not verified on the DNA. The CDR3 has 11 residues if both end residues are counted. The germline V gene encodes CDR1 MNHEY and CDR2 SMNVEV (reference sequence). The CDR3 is CSSSLFRGVGL.

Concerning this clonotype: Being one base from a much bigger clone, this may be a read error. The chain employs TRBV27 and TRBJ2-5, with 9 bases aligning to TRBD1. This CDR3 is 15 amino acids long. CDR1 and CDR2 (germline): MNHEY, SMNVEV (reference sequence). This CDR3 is CASSLSGQGFETQDF. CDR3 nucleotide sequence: TGTGCCAGCAGTTTATCGGGACAGGGTTTTGAGACCCAGGACTTC.

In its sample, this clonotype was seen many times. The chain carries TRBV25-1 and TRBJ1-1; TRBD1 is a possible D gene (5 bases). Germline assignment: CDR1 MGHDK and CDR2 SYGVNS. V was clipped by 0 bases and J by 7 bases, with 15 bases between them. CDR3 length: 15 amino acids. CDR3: CASSEYSGEGREAFF. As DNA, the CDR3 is TGTGCCAGCAGTGAATATTCGGGGGAAGGACGTGAAGCTTTCTTT.

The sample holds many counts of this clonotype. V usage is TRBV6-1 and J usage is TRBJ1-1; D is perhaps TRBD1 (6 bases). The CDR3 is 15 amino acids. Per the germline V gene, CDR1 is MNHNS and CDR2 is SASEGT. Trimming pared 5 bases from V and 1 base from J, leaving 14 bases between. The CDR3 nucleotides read TGTGCCAGCAGTCAAGGACAGCCATCGAACACTGAAGCTTTCTTT. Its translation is CASSQGQPSNTEAFF.

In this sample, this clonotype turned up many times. CDR3 sequence reads: CASSGTGKEAFF. CDR3 nucleotide sequence: TGTGCCAGCTCCGGGACAGGGAAAGAAGCTTTCTTT. The genes are TRBV2 and TRBJ1-1; 9 bases align to TRBD1. CDR1 and CDR2 from the germline V gene are SNHLY and FYNNEI. V dropped 8 bases and J dropped 8; count of bases not matched to a gene: 6. The CDR3 length is 12 residues.

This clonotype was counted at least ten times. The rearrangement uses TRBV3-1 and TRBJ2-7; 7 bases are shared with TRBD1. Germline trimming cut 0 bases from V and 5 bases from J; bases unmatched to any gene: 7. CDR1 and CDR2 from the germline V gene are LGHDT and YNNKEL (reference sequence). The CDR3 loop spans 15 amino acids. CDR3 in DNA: TGTGCCAGCAGCCAAGAAGGTTACAGGGGCCACGAGCAGTACTTC. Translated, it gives CASSQEGYRGHEQYF.

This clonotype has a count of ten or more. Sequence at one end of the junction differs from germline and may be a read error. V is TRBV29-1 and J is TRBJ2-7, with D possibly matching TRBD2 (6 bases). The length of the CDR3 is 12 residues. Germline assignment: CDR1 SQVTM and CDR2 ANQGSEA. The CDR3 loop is CSVDGTGYAQYF. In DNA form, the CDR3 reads TGCAGCGTTGACGGGACTGGCTACGCGCAGTACTTC.

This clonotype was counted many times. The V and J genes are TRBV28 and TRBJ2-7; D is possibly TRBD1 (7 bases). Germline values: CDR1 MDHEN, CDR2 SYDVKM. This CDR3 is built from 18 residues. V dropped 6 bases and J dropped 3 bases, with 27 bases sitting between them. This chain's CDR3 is CASRRSGGGPKLLYEQYF. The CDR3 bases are TGTGCCAGCAGACGCTCAGGGGGAGGCCCTAAATTGCTCTACGAGCAGTACTTC.

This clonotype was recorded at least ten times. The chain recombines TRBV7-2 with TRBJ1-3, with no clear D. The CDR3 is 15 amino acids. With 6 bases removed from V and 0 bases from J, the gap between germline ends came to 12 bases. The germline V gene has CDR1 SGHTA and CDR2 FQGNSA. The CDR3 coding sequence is TGTGCCAGCAGATCCGGACGGCGCTCTGGAAACACCATATATTTT. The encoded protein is CASRSGRRSGNTIYF.

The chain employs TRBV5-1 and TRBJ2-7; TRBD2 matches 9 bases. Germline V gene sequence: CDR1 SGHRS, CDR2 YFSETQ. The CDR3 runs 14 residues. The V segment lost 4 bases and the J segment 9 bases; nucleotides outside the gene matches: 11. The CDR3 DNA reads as TGCGCCAGCAGCCCTGGGACTAGCACTTGGACGCAGTACTTC. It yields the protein CASSPGTSTWTQYF.